The 9 T cell receptor beta chains in this list originate from one sample, sequenced in a study of OX40 agonist ivuxolimab in advanced cancers. Assay used: immunoSEQ multiplex PCR; TCRdb lists only in-frame clones, some missing. The table has over 50,000 clones, roughly 84% seen once. This specimen was CD4+ or CD8+ T cells sorted from blood, taken in a trial of the OX40 agonist ivuxolimab. The receptors here all came from an adult with an advanced solid tumor such as melanoma, head and neck, liver or kidney cancer.

The gene calls are TRBV28 and TRBJ2-5; 7 bases align to TRBD1. CDR1 is MDHEN, CDR2 SYDVKM, per germline. Trimming cost V 8 bases and J 5 bases; bases outside gene matches: 20. This CDR3 region has 17 residues. In nucleotides, the CDR3 is TGTGCCAGCCTCTCCCAAAAACAGGGGTGGGATCGGGAGACCCAGTACTTC. Residues: CASLSQKQGWDRETQYF.

V usage is TRBV7-9 and J usage is TRBJ2-1, with 8 bases aligning to TRBD2. Looked up from germline, CDR1 is SEHNR and CDR2 is FQNEAQ (reference sequence). The CDR3 contains 15 residues. The junction had 6 bases not matched to a gene; V was cut back by 3 bases and J by 5 bases. The CDR3 is CASSFSGLVNNEQFF. The CDR3, as DNA: TGTGCCAGCAGCTTTTCGGGACTAGTGAACAATGAGCAGTTCTTC. The whole variable domain, remainder taken from reference TRBV7-9 and TRBJ2-1, is DTGVSQNPRHKITKRGQNVTFRCDPISEHNRLYWYRQTLGQGPEFLTYFQNEAQLEKSRLLSDRFSAERPKGSFSTLEIQRTEQGDSAMYLCASSFSGLVNNEQFFGPGTRLTVL.

The rearrangement uses TRBV29-1 and TRBJ1-3; possibly TRBD1 for D (5 bases). V dropped 3 bases and J dropped 4 bases, with 7 bases sitting between them. CDR3 size: 12 residues. Germline assignment: CDR1 SQVTM and CDR2 ANQGSEA. The CDR3 nucleotides are TGCAGCGTTGATGGGACGGGAAACACCATATATTTT. This sequence encodes CSVDGTGNTIYF.

The chain couples TRBV11-3 to TRBJ2-2; D remains ambiguous. This CDR3 is 11 amino acids long. Germline lookup yields CDR1 SGHNT and CDR2 YENEEA. The V and J ends lost 2 bases and 8 bases respectively, with 3 bases between them. CDR3 nucleotides: TGTGCCAGCAGCTTAACAGGGGAGCTGTTTTTT. Its protein product is CASSLTGELFF.

This chain uses TRBV18 with TRBJ2-5; 10 positions match TRBD1. The ends lost 5 bases at V and 5 bases at J; junction bases unmatched: 8. Germline-derived CDR1 and CDR2 are KGHSH and LQKENI. The CDR3 runs 15 residues. CDR3 sequence: CASSTRTGGLETQYF. CDR3 nucleotide sequence: TGTGCCAGCTCAACTAGGACAGGGGGGCTTGAGACCCAGTACTTC.

The rearrangement uses TRBV4-3 and TRBJ2-3, with TRBD2 matching 10 bases. The CDR3 is 16 residues long. The V gene's germline CDR1 is LGHNA and CDR2 YSLEER. Trimming at V came to 3 bases and at J to 5 bases, leaving 8 bases not matched to a gene. The CDR3: CASSQETSGSLDTQYF. CDR3 coding DNA: TGCGCCAGCAGCCAGGAGACTAGCGGGTCTTTAGATACGCAGTATTTT.

J is TRBJ2-1 and V is TRBV7-2; 10 bases are a match to TRBD2. J was trimmed by 6 bases and V by 5 bases; bases with no gene match: 10. The germline V gene encodes CDR1 SGHTA and CDR2 FQGNSA. The CDR3 has 16 residues. This chain's CDR3 is CASSLLSGRSGNEQFF. The CDR3 coding sequence is TGTGCCAGCAGCCTGCTTAGCGGGAGGAGTGGCAATGAGCAGTTCTTC.

In nucleotides, the CDR3 is TGCGCCAGCAGCCAAATGCTGATGGCGAACACCGGGGAGCTGTTTTTT. Its protein is CASSQMLMANTGELFF. The gene calls are TRBV4-3 and TRBJ2-2; no reliable D call. V was trimmed by 2 bases and J by 0 bases, leaving 10 bases between them. This CDR3 has 16 amino acids. The V gene's germline CDR1 is LGHNA and CDR2 YSLEER.

V is TRBV7-9 and J is TRBJ2-1, with 10 bases lining up with TRBD2. From germline, CDR1 is SEHNR and CDR2 FQNEAQ (reference sequence). The J segment lost 6 bases and the V segment lost 5 bases, leaving 10 bases of the junction unmatched. CDR3 length equals 16 residues. This CDR3 is CASSPNPSGRGNEQFF. In DNA, the CDR3 is TGTGCCAGCAGCCCTAACCCTAGCGGGAGAGGCAATGAGCAGTTCTTC.